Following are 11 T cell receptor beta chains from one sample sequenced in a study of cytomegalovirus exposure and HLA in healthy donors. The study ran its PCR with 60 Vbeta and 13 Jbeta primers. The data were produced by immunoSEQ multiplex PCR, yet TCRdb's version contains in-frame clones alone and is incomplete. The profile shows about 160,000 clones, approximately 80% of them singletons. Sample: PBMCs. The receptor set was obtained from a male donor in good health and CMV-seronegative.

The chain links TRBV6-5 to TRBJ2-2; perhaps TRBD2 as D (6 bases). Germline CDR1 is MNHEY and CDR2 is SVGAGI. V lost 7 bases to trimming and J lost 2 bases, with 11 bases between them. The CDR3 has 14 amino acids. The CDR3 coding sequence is TGTGCCAGCACCCGGGGGACTAACACCGGGGAGCTGTTTTTT. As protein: CASTRGTNTGELFF.

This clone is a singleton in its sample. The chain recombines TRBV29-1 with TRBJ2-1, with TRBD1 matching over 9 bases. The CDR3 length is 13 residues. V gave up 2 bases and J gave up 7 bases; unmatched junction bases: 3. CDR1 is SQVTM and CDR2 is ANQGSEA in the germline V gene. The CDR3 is CSVETDRGNEQFF. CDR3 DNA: TGCAGCGTTGAAACGGACAGGGGTAATGAGCAGTTCTTC.

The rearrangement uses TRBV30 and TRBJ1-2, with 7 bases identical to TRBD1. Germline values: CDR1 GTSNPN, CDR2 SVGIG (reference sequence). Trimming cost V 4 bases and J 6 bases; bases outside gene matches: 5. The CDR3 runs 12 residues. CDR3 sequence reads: CAWTPQGDGYTF. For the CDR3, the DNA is TGTGCCTGGACTCCTCAGGGGGATGGCTACACCTTC.

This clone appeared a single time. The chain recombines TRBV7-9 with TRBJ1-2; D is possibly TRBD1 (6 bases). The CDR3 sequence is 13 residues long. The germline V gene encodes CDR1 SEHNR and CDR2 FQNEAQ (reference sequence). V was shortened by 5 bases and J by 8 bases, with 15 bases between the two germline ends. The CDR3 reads CASSLIRQDGYTF. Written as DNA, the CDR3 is TGTGCCAGCAGCCTCATAAGACAGGACGGCTACACCTTC.

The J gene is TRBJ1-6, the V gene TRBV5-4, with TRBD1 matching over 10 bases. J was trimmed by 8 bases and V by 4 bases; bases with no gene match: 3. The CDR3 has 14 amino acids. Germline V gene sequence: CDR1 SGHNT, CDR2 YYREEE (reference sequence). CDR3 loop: CASSRQGADSPLHF. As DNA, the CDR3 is TGTGCCAGCAGCCGACAGGGGGCTGATTCACCCCTCCACTTT.

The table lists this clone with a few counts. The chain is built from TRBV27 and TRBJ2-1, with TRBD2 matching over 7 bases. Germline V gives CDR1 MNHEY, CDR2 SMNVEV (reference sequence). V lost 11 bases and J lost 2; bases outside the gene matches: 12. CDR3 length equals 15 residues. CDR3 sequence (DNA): TGTGCCGAAGACTTTGCGGGAGTCACCTACAATGAGCAGTTCTTC. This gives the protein CAEDFAGVTYNEQFF.

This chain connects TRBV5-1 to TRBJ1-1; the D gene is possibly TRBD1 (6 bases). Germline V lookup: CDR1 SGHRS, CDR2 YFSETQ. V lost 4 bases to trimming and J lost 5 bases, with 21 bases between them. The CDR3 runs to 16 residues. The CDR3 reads CASSKNGGRGRTEAFF. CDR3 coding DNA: TGCGCCAGCAGCAAAAACGGAGGCAGGGGCCGGACTGAAGCTTTCTTT. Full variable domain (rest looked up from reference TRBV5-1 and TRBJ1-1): KAGVTQTPRYLIKTRGQQVTLSCSPISGHRSVSWYQQTPGQGLQFLFEYFSETQRNKGNFPGRFSGRQFSNSRSEMNVSTLELGDSALYLCASSKNGGRGRTEAFFGQGTRLTVV.

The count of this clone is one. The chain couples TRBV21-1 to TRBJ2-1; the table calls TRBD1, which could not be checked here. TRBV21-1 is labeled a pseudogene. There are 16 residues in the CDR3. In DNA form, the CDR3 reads TGTGCCAGCAGCCGAGCCGTGGACAGAAAGTACAATGAGCAGTTCTTC. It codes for CASSRAVDRKYNEQFF.

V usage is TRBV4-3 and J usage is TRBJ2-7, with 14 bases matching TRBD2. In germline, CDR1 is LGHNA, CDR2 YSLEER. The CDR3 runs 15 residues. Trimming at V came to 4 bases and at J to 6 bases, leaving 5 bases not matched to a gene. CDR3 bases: TGCGCCAGCAGCCCGACTAGCGGGAGGGCTCTCGAGCAGTACTTC. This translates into CASSPTSGRALEQYF.

The CDR3 reads CASSPMTGSTEAFF. CDR3 DNA: TGTGCCAGCAGCCCTATGACAGGGTCCACTGAAGCTTTCTTT. The rearrangement joins TRBV9 to TRBJ1-1; 7 positions match TRBD1. J lost 4 bases, V lost 4 bases, and 7 bases had no gene match. The length of the CDR3 is 14 residues. Per the germline V gene, CDR1 is SGDLS and CDR2 is YYNGEE.

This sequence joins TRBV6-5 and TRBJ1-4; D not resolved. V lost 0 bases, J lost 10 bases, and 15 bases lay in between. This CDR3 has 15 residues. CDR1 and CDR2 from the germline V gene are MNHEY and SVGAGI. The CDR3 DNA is TGTGCCAGCAGTTACTCTCAAGGCAGCGCAAGAAAACTGTTTTTT. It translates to CASSYSQGSARKLFF.